This T cell receptor beta chain was found in a study of response to subunit inactivated influenza vaccine. Study results and caveats: Few new T cells, the authors suggested, are recruited by each seasonal influenza vaccination.

TCRdb analysed the RT-PCR reads with MiXCR anew, one entry per CDR3 protein. This table has approximately 480,000 distinct CDR3 sequences, 9.5% to 13% appearing once. This clonotype has at least ten counts. The antigen is unknown. This TCR was sampled from a man in his forties or fifties who received an inactivated influenza vaccine. The source material was PBMCs from blood, sampled about 6 weeks after vaccination.

As DNA, the CDR3 is TGTGCCACCAGCAGATTTCTACCTCCGGCGCCCCAGCATTTT. Amino acids: CATSRFLPPAPQHF. The chain recombines TRBV15 with TRBJ1-5; D is unclear. The germline gives CDR1 LNHNV, CDR2 YYDKDF (reference sequence). V shed 2 bases and J shed 9 bases, with 14 bases lying between them. The CDR3 has 14 amino acids.